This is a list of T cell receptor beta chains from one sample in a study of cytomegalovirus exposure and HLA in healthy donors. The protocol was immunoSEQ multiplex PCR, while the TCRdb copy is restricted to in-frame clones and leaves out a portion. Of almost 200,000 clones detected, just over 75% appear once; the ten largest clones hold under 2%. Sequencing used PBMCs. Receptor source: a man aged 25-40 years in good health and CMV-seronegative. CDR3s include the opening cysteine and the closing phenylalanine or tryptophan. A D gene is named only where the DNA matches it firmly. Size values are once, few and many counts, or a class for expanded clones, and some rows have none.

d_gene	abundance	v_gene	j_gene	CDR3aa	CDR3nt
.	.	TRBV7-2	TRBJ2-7	CASSFGGTVAYEQYF	TGTGCCAGCAGCTTTGGGGGGACAGTAGCCTACGAGCAGTACTTC
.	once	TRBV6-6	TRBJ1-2	CASSLGANGYTF	TGTGCCAGCAGTTTAGGGGCAAATGGCTACACCTTC
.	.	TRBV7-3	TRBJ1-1	CASSLVSTSGTEAFF	TGTGCCAGCAGCTTAGTGTCCACAAGTGGCACTGAAGCTTTCTTT
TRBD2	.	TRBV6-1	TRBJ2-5	CASSFGTSGRGDQYF	TGTGCCAGCTCCTTCGGGACTAGCGGGAGGGGTGACCAGTACTTC
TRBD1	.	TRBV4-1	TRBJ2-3	CASSIRQGAVTDTQYF	TGCGCCAGCAGCATTCGACAGGGGGCGGTCACAGATACGCAGTATTTT
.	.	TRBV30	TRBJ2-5	CAWNLGGGAGTQYF	TGTGCCTGGAACTTGGGGGGGGGCGCTGGGACCCAGTACTTC
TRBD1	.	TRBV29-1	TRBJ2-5	CSVAGTGKDGRETQYF	TGCAGCGTGGCCGGGACAGGGAAGGACGGGCGAGAGACCCAGTACTTC
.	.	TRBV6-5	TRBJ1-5	CASSTRVGDGIIHF	.
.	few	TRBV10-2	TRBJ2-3	CASSGGGTDTQYF	TGCGCCAGCAGTGGAGGCGGAACAGATACGCAGTATTTT
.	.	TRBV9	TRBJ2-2	CASSVRDGRELFF	TGTGCCAGCAGCGTAAGAGATGGTAGGGAGCTGTTTTTT
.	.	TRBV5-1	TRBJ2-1	CASSAETPSYNEQFF	TGCGCCAGCAGCGCAGAGACACCTTCCTACAATGAGCAGTTCTTC
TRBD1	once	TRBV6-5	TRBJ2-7	CASSPRTGGGEQYF	TGTGCCAGCAGTCCCCGGACAGGGGGCGGCGAGCAGTACTTC
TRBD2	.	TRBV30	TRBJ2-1	CAWGRGAGAPNEQFF	TGTGCCTGGGGGAGGGGAGCGGGAGCCCCCAATGAGCAGTTCTTC
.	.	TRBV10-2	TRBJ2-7	CASRDSLYEQYF	TGCGCCAGCAGGGACAGTTTGTACGAGCAGTACTTC
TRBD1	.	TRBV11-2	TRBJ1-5	CASSLGQGVNQPQHF	TGTGCCAGCAGCTTAGGCCAGGGGGTCAATCAGCCCCAGCATTTT
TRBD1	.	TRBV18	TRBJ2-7	CASSEGQFYEQYF	TGTGCCAGCTCAGAGGGACAGTTCTACGAGCAGTACTTC
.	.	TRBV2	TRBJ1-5	CASSRQPGGNQPQHF	TGTGCCAGCAGTCGCCAACCCGGGGGCAATCAGCCCCAGCATTTT
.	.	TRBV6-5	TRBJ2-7	CASSYLRGYEQYF	TGTGCCAGCAGTTATCTTAGGGGGTACGAGCAGTACTTC
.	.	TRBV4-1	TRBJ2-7	CASSQGGGAVPSEQYF	TGCGCCAGCAGCCAAGGTGGGGGGGCCGTGCCCTCCGAGCAGTACTTC
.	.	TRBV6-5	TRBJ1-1	CASSPRTDTEAFF	TGTGCCAGCAGCCCTAGGACAGACACTGAAGCTTTCTTT
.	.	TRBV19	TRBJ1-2	CASRGVGGTGGHGYTF	TGTGCCAGTAGGGGCGTCGGGGGAACCGGGGGGCATGGCTACACCTTC